This section outlines one T cell receptor (beta chain) sequence together with its context. Its antigen is not known. This sample stems from a study of chemoradiotherapy in HPV16-positive cancers. Background on the study: Functional T-cell assays on a couple of HPV16-positive patients' cells defined candidate HPV-specific clones and common TCR motifs.

The study's findings and limits: The functional HPV-specific definition rests on just a couple of HPV16-positive patients. Candidate HPV-specific clones and E7-related TCR motifs grew in tumor during treatment.

Sequenced by immunoSEQ multiplex PCR; TCRdb stores in-frame clones only, minus some. Of about 20,000 clones in the sample, around 87% were seen once. Over chemoradiotherapy, repertoires were sampled more than once. The TCR originated in a human donor with HPV-associated anogenital cancer. This material consisted of blood, taken from a patient who underwent chemoradiotherapy.

The CDR3 DNA follows: TGCGCCAGCAGCATCACAGGCGGTGTCACTGAAGCTTTCTTT. As protein: CASSITGGVTEAFF. The chain couples TRBV5-1 to TRBJ1-1; tentatively, D is TRBD1 (5 bases). The V and J ends lost 4 bases and 4 bases respectively, with 14 bases between them. CDR3 length: 14 amino acids. Germline CDR1 reads SGHRS; CDR2 reads YFSETQ. Drawing the rest from reference TRBV5-1 and TRBJ1-1, the complete variable domain is KAGVTQTPRYLIKTRGQQVTLSCSPISGHRSVSWYQQTPGQGLQFLFEYFSETQRNKGNFPGRFSGRQFSNSRSEMNVSTLELGDSALYLCASSITGGVTEAFFGQGTRLTVV.